The 25 T cell receptor beta chains below all came from one sample that was sequenced in a study of blood T cell repertoires in COVID-19. The method was immunoSEQ multiplex PCR; TCRdb's version includes in-frame clones alone and lacks a portion of them. The table shows 40,000 to 45,000 clones, with more than 75% occurring only once. Sequenced material: peripheral blood. These receptors originate from a man at least 80 years old with acute or convalescent COVID-19.

This sequence joins TRBV6-5 and TRBJ1-3, with D tentatively TRBD1 (6 bases). Germline CDR1 and CDR2: MNHEY and SVGAGI. Trimming took 2 bases from V and 1 from J, leaving 9 bases between them. CDR3 length equals 15 residues. The DNA for the CDR3 is TGTGCCAGCAGTTACACAGGGAATTCTGGAAACACCATATATTTT. It is translated as CASSYTGNSGNTIYF.

This chain connects TRBV5-1 to TRBJ2-7; 9 bases match TRBD1. The CDR3 consists of 16 residues. Germline loops: CDR1 SGHRS, CDR2 YFSETQ. Unmatched junction bases numbered 10, after V lost 4 bases and J lost 2 bases. CDR3 residues: CASSQATGTGTYEQYF. The CDR3 DNA reads as TGCGCCAGCAGCCAGGCCACCGGGACAGGGACCTACGAGCAGTACTTC.

This clone was seen a single time. V usage is TRBV28 and J usage is TRBJ1-1, with D perhaps matching TRBD1 (5 bases). Germline V gene data show CDR1 as MDHEN and CDR2 as SYDVKM. Trimming left V 5 bases short and J 10 bases short, with 17 bases between. The CDR3 loop spans 13 amino acids. This CDR3 is CASSPGTLSGAFF. Here the CDR3 DNA reads TGTGCCAGCAGTCCGGGGACTCTCTCAGGAGCTTTCTTT.

The CDR3 spells CASSSTRPNYEQYF. The CDR3 nucleotides are TGCGCCAGCAGCTCCACTAGGCCGAACTACGAGCAGTACTTC. The chain couples TRBV5-1 to TRBJ2-7; tentatively, D is TRBD2 (5 bases). Germline assignment: CDR1 SGHRS and CDR2 YFSETQ. The CDR3 extends over 14 amino acids. V lost 3 bases and J lost 3, with 13 bases in between. Combining the CDR3 with reference TRBV5-1 and TRBJ2-7 gives the whole variable domain KAGVTQTPRYLIKTRGQQVTLSCSPISGHRSVSWYQQTPGQGLQFLFEYFSETQRNKGNFPGRFSGRQFSNSRSEMNVSTLELGDSALYLCASSSTRPNYEQYFGPGTRLTVT.

J is TRBJ2-7 and V is TRBV6-5, with 12 bases that match TRBD2. Germline V gene data show CDR1 as MNHEY and CDR2 as SVGAGI. This CDR3 region has 15 residues. Unmatched junction bases numbered 8, after V lost 10 bases and J lost 1 base. The CDR3 DNA reads as TGTGCCACGGGGATTCTAGCGGGGGGGTCCTACGAGCAGTACTTC. Translating gives CATGILAGGSYEQYF.

The rearrangement uses TRBV7-2 and TRBJ2-7; 9 nucleotides match TRBD1. The CDR3 loop spans 14 amino acids. After removal of 5 bases from V and 2 bases from J, the junction contained 4 bases not matched to a gene. Germline-derived CDR1 and CDR2 are SGHTA and FQGNSA. For the CDR3, the DNA is TGTGCCAGCAGCCGGGGACAGGGAACCTACGAGCAGTACTTC. It yields the protein CASSRGQGTYEQYF.

The J gene is TRBJ1-2, the V gene TRBV15; D not certain. Per germline, CDR1 LNHNV and CDR2 YYDKDF (reference sequence). Trimming cost V 3 bases and J 2 bases, with 7 bases left between them. The CDR3 is 13 amino acids. CDR3 in DNA: TGTGCCACCAGCAGCTCCTCGAACTATGGCTACACCTTC. Protein: CATSSSSNYGYTF.

The CDR3 reads CASSQDRIGGTEAFF. As DNA, the CDR3 is TGTGCCAGCAGCCAAGATAGAATCGGGGGGACTGAAGCTTTCTTT. The V gene is TRBV3-1 (or the pseudogene TRBV3-2), the J gene TRBJ1-1; tentatively, D is TRBD1 (5 bases). CDR1 LGHDT and CDR2 YNNKEL come from the germline V gene (reference sequence). Trimming cost V 0 bases and J 5 bases, with 13 bases left between them. The CDR3 spans 15 residues.

The chain couples TRBV7-2 to TRBJ2-7; 13 nucleotides line up with TRBD2. There are 15 residues in the CDR3. In germline, CDR1 is SGHTA, CDR2 FQGNSA. Unmatched junction bases numbered 2, after V lost 4 bases and J lost 2 bases. The CDR3 protein is CASSSTSGGPYEQYF. In nucleotides, the CDR3 is TGTGCCAGCAGCTCGACTAGCGGGGGGCCCTACGAGCAGTACTTC.

The CDR3 sequence: CASSVFFEWHGELFF. In DNA form, the CDR3 reads TGTGCCAGCAGCGTCTTTTTTGAATGGCACGGGGAGCTGTTTTTT. J is TRBJ2-2 and V is TRBV7-9, with D unclear. CDR1 SEHNR and CDR2 FQNEAQ come from the germline V gene (reference sequence). The germline V and J ends were trimmed by 5 bases and 7 bases, with 17 bases remaining between them. CDR3 length: 15 residues.

V gene TRBV9 combines with J gene TRBJ2-1; TRBD2 matches at 9 bases. CDR1 and CDR2 (germline): SGDLS, YYNGEE. Trimming cost V 0 bases and J 7 bases; bases outside gene matches: 8. CDR3 length: 16 residues. The CDR3 DNA is TGTGCCAGCAGCGTAGGGGGTAGCGGGAGCCTGAATGAGCAGTTCTTC. This encodes CASSVGGSGSLNEQFF.

Only one count was recorded for this clone. The chain links TRBV6-5 to TRBJ2-5; D might be TRBD1 (5 bases). Germline CDR1 and CDR2: MNHEY and SVGAGI. CDR3 length: 13 amino acids. Deletions cut 5 bases from V and 3 bases from J, with 10 bases between. CDR3 DNA sequence: TGTGCCAGCAGTCGTAAAGGGGAAGAGACCCAGTACTTC. Translation: CASSRKGEETQYF.

This clone was found once. The chain employs TRBV15 and TRBJ1-5; 7 nucleotides line up with TRBD1. The CDR3 has 15 residues. Germline V gene data show CDR1 as LNHNV and CDR2 as YYDKDF (reference sequence). The ends lost 1 base at V and 6 bases at J; junction bases unmatched: 6. CDR3 residues: CATSRGGTAGQPQHF. CDR3 nucleotides: TGTGCCACCAGCAGAGGAGGGACAGCCGGTCAGCCCCAGCATTTT. The variable domain in full, with the rest retrieved from reference TRBV15 and TRBJ1-5, is DAMVIQNPRYQVTQFGKPVTLSCSQTLNHNVMYWYQQKSSQAPKLLFHYYDKDFNNEADTPDNFQSRRPNTSFCFLDIRSPGLGDTAMYLCATSRGGTAGQPQHFGDGTRLSIL.

The sample holds one count of this clone. V usage is TRBV14 and J usage is TRBJ1-1; D is ambiguous. Germline values: CDR1 SGHDN, CDR2 FVKESK. The CDR3 is made up of 12 amino acids. V gave up 3 bases and J gave up 11 bases, with 13 bases separating them. CDR3 region: CASSHRDSYAFF. As DNA, the CDR3 is TGTGCCAGCAGCCATCGTGACTCGTATGCTTTCTTT.

This clone appeared once. J is TRBJ1-1 and V is TRBV30; D possibly corresponds to TRBD1 (6 bases). CDR1 is GTSNPN, CDR2 SVGIG, per germline (reference sequence). Trimming left V 1 base short and J 1 base short, with 13 bases between. There are 15 residues in the CDR3. The CDR3 sequence: CAWSGTVLPNTEAFF. In DNA form, the CDR3 reads TGTGCCTGGAGTGGGACAGTGCTTCCGAACACTGAAGCTTTCTTT.

This clone was seen just once. V is TRBV28 and J is TRBJ2-3; 8 positions match TRBD1. Losses at the gene ends were 3 bases for V and 5 bases for J; bases not matched to a gene: 4. CDR3 length: 14 amino acids. The V gene's germline CDR1 is MDHEN and CDR2 SYDVKM. The CDR3: CASSLTGVVDTQYF. The CDR3 coding sequence is TGTGCCAGCAGTTTGACAGGGGTAGTAGATACGCAGTATTTT.

The CDR3 is CASSSIGLSGLFF. The CDR3 DNA follows: TGTGCCAGCAGTTCCATCGGACTCTCGGGGCTGTTTTTT. The V and J genes are TRBV12-3 or TRBV12-4 and TRBJ1-4; D unclear. The CDR3 has 13 amino acids. Trimming removed 4 bases at V and 14 bases at J, with 17 bases between.

This clone is a singleton in its sample. This chain joins TRBV5-1 and TRBJ2-1, with a tentative D call TRBD1 (5 bases). Trimming took 0 bases from V and 2 from J, leaving 12 bases between them. CDR3 length: 16 residues. Germline CDR1 and CDR2: SGHRS and YFSETQ. The DNA for the CDR3 is TGCGCCAGCAGCTTGGCAGGGTCCCCCGCCTACAATGAGCAGTTCTTC. Amino acids: CASSLAGSPAYNEQFF.

The chain combines TRBV3-1 (or the pseudogene TRBV3-2) with TRBJ2-1; 8 bases agree with TRBD2. The V and J ends lost 0 bases and 9 bases, in that order; junction bases with no gene match: 10. The length of the CDR3 is 16 residues. CDR1 is LGHDT and CDR2 is YNNKEL in the germline V gene (reference sequence). CDR3 region: CASSQDGGRAGGEQFF. The CDR3 DNA reads as TGTGCCAGCAGCCAAGACGGAGGACGGGCGGGAGGTGAGCAGTTCTTC.

The V gene is TRBV2, the J gene TRBJ2-1; tentatively, D is TRBD1 (7 bases). The CDR3 covers 14 residues. V was cut by 4 bases and J by 9 bases, with 16 bases left in between. Germline V gene data show CDR1 as SNHLY and CDR2 as FYNNEI. In nucleotides, the CDR3 is TGTGCCAGCAGTGTTGGTCAGGGGGAGGCTGAGCAGTTCTTC. It specifies CASSVGQGEAEQFF.

This chain joins TRBV28 and TRBJ2-5; possibly TRBD2 for D (5 bases). V lost 8 bases and J 5 bases, leaving 12 bases between the germline ends. Looked up from germline, CDR1 is MDHEN and CDR2 is SYDVKM. The CDR3 spans 12 residues. The CDR3 sequence is CASRARVETQYF. The DNA of the CDR3 is TGTGCCAGCCGGGCGAGGGTGGAGACCCAGTACTTC.

The chain recombines TRBV6-1 with TRBJ1-1, with D possibly being TRBD1 (6 bases). This CDR3 is 16 amino acids long. The germline V and J ends were trimmed by 2 bases and 0 bases, with 13 bases remaining between them. Germline V gene sequence: CDR1 MNHNS, CDR2 SASEGT. CDR3 DNA: TGTGCCAGCAGTGAAAGTTTGGGACATATGAACACTGAAGCTTTCTTT. This encodes CASSESLGHMNTEAFF.

The rearrangement uses TRBV10-3 and TRBJ1-1; D unresolved. Germline CDR1 is ENHRY and CDR2 is SYGVKD. There are 12 residues in the CDR3. V was trimmed by 6 bases and J by 7 bases, leaving 12 bases between them. For the CDR3, the DNA is TGTGCCATCAGGGACCGGGAAAGTGAAGCTTTCTTT. It yields the protein CAIRDRESEAFF.

The rearrangement uses TRBV28 and TRBJ1-5; D remains unclear. Trimming pared 6 bases from V and 0 bases from J, leaving 6 bases between. CDR1 MDHEN and CDR2 SYDVKM come from the germline V gene. CDR3 length: 13 residues. The CDR3 DNA reads TGTGCCAGCAGGCAGAATAGCAATCAGCCCCAGCATTTT. This sequence encodes CASRQNSNQPQHF.

This clone came up once. V is TRBV6-5 and J is TRBJ2-3; 7 bases align to TRBD1. Germline CDR1 and CDR2: MNHEY and SVGAGI. The CDR3 extends over 16 amino acids. V dropped 2 bases and J dropped 2; count of bases not matched to a gene: 7. As DNA, the CDR3 is TGTGCCAGCAGTTACGGCGACAGGGACCCCACAGATACGCAGTATTTT. Translation: CASSYGDRDPTDTQYF.